These 7 T cell receptor beta chains were all obtained from the same sample, sequenced in a study of neurological immune-mediated disorders. MiXCR was run by TCRdb on the 5' RACE reads, yielding one entry per CDR3 protein. The sample includes 55,000 or so distinct CDR3 sequences, 3.5% to 4% of them seen just once. The sequenced material came from CD4+ T cells from blood. The receptors derive from a woman aged 40 to 50 with multiple sclerosis.

The sample holds many counts of this clonotype. The V gene is TRBV7-9, the J gene TRBJ1-2; D is uncertain. CDR3 length: 12 residues. The germline V and J ends were trimmed by 3 bases and 8 bases, with 10 bases remaining between them. The germline V gene has CDR1 SEHNR and CDR2 FQNEAQ (reference sequence). CDR3 sequence: CASSFDSAGYTF. The DNA for the CDR3 is TGTGCCAGCAGCTTCGATTCAGCCGGCTACACCTTC.

The sample holds many counts of this clonotype. This sequence joins TRBV20-1 and TRBJ2-3; no reliable D call. Trimming took 4 bases from V and 7 from J, leaving 9 bases between them. The CDR3 is 11 amino acids. Germline CDR1 reads DFQATT; CDR2 reads SNEGSKA (reference sequence). CDR3 sequence reads: CSAIHGNTQYF. The CDR3 DNA is TGCAGTGCTATTCACGGAAATACGCAGTATTTT.

This clonotype was observed at least ten times. CDR3 DNA sequence: TGCGCCAGCAGCTTGGCCTCAACGACAGGAAACTATGGCTACACCTTC. Its protein product is CASSLASTTGNYGYTF. This chain uses TRBV5-1 with TRBJ1-2; a weak D match, TRBD1 (6 bases). V lost 0 bases to trimming and J lost 2 bases, with 14 bases between them. Germline V gene lookup returns CDR1 SGHRS and CDR2 YFSETQ. The CDR3 spans 16 residues.

In its sample, this clonotype was seen many times. This chain uses TRBV7-2 with TRBJ1-2; D uncertain. V was shortened by 4 bases and J by 4 bases, with 10 bases between the two germline ends. This CDR3 has 13 residues. Germline V gene sequence: CDR1 SGHTA, CDR2 FQGNSA. In DNA form, the CDR3 reads TGTGCCAGCAGCTCTGGACGGTTCTATGGCTACACCTTC. Protein: CASSSGRFYGYTF.

This clonotype was picked up many times. This chain uses TRBV29-1 with TRBJ1-2; 10 bases are shared with TRBD1. This CDR3 region has 15 residues. J gave up 4 bases and V 2 bases, and 7 bases lay outside the gene matches. The V gene's germline CDR1 is SQVTM and CDR2 ANQGSEA. CDR3 DNA: TGCAGCGTTGAACGACCGGGACAGGGGAGCTATGGCTACACCTTC. This encodes CSVERPGQGSYGYTF.

At least ten counts were recorded for this clonotype. V is TRBV5-1 and J is TRBJ1-2; 8 bases agree with TRBD1. V was clipped by 0 bases and J by 6 bases; unmatched bases: 4. This CDR3 contains 14 residues. CDR1 is SGHRS, CDR2 YFSETQ, per germline. CDR3 DNA: TGCGCCAGCAGCTTGGCGGACAGGGTGAATGGCTACACCTTC. Translated, it gives CASSLADRVNGYTF.

This clonotype was observed many times. The chain couples TRBV3-1 to TRBJ1-6, with D hard to call. This CDR3 is 14 amino acids long. The V and J ends lost 1 base and 8 bases respectively, with 9 bases between them. Germline-derived CDR1 and CDR2 are LGHDT and YNNKEL (reference sequence). CDR3 loop: CASSQVVYDSPLHF. CDR3 nucleotide sequence: TGTGCCAGCAGCCAAGTTGTCTACGATTCACCCCTCCACTTT.